The rows below give T cell receptor beta chains drawn from one sample of a study of blood T cell repertoires in COVID-19. Data came from immunoSEQ multiplex PCR; TCRdb stores just in-frame clones and leaves some out. The sample consists of 100,000 to 150,000 clones, 65% to 80% of them appearing once. The sequencing sample was made of peripheral blood. The receptors stem from a man in his 70s with acute or convalescent COVID-19. Each CDR3 is given with its conserved first and last residue. Each record gives: V gene, J gene, CDR3 protein.

TRBV18	TRBJ2-1	CASSPPGLAGGNEQFF
TRBV6-2/TRBV6-3	TRBJ1-5	CASSLLGQGFSNQPQHF
TRBV28	TRBJ2-7	CASSLGTTLSGEQYF
TRBV9	TRBJ2-7	CASSVGLSEPYEQYF
TRBV7-3	TRBJ2-5	CASSLWGTGGGETQYF
TRBV4-2	TRBJ1-5	CASSQGTGGDQPQHF
TRBV28	TRBJ1-5	CASTGGRGSNQPQHF
TRBV29-1	TRBJ2-7	CSVRTGPGEQYF
TRBV9	TRBJ2-7	CASSPGEGSYEQYF
TRBV7-3	TRBJ2-1	CASSLIPAGINEQFF
TRBV4-1	TRBJ1-2	CASNQPAYGTGPYGYTF